A selection of T cell receptor beta chains follows, all from one sample in a study of shared clonotypes between healthy human individuals. The table came from immunoSEQ multiplex PCR; TCRdb's copy has only in-frame clones and leaves some out. The repertoire holds about 610,000 clones, with 97% as singletons. Sequences were obtained from naive CD4+ T cells sorted from blood. These receptors were collected from a woman aged 25 to 45 in good health. Each CDR3 is given with its conserved first and last residue. Fields, in order: J gene, V gene, D gene, CDR3 protein, CDR3 DNA. A D gene is named only where the DNA matches it firmly.

J: TRBJ2-1
V: TRBV20-1
D: -
CDR3: CSALSVNEQFF
DNA: TGCAGTGCTCTAAGTGTCAATGAGCAGTTCTTC

J: TRBJ2-2
V: TRBV14
D: TRBD2
CDR3: CASSQAGAWTGELFF
DNA: TGTGCCAGCAGCCAGGCGGGAGCTTGGACCGGGGAGCTGTTTTTT

J: TRBJ2-1
V: TRBV6-5
D: -
CDR3: CASSQGRSPYNEQFF
DNA: TGTGCCAGCAGTCAGGGAAGGTCCCCCTACAATGAGCAGTTCTTC

J: TRBJ2-1
V: TRBV7-8
D: -
CDR3: CASSGTRGSYNEQFF
DNA: TGTGCCAGCAGCGGGACCCGCGGCTCCTACAATGAGCAGTTCTTC

J: TRBJ1-1
V: TRBV28
D: -
CDR3: CASSNVGLNTEAFF
DNA: TGTGCCAGCAGTAACGTTGGCCTGAACACTGAAGCTTTCTTT

J: TRBJ2-2
V: TRBV10-1
D: TRBD2
CDR3: CASSESGGAGELFF
DNA: TGCGCCAGCAGTGAGTCTGGGGGGGCCGGGGAGCTGTTTTTT

J: TRBJ2-2
V: TRBV5-5
D: TRBD2
CDR3: CASRIAGAVNTGELFF
DNA: TGTGCCAGCAGGATAGCGGGAGCGGTCAATACCGGGGAGCTGTTTTTT

J: TRBJ2-7
V: TRBV6-5
D: -
CDR3: CASSYSRQGLYEQYF
DNA: TGTGCCAGCAGTTACTCTCGACAGGGACTCTACGAGCAGTACTTC

J: TRBJ1-5
V: TRBV30
D: -
CDR3: CAWTLQGSNQPQHF
DNA: TGTGCCTGGACCCTACAGGGAAGCAATCAGCCCCAGCATTTT

J: TRBJ1-6
V: TRBV28
D: TRBD1
CDR3: CASSFGQGSYSPLHF
DNA: TGTGCCAGCAGTTTCGGACAGGGGAGTTACTCACCCCTCCACTTT

J: TRBJ2-1
V: TRBV10-1
D: -
CDR3: CASSDGFWSYNEQFF
DNA: TGCGCCAGCAGTGACGGCTTCTGGTCCTACAATGAGCAGTTCTTC

J: TRBJ2-1
V: TRBV19
D: TRBD2
CDR3: CASSPTGTRASGEQFF
DNA: TGTGCCAGTAGTCCGACCGGGACTAGAGCATCGGGGGAGCAGTTCTTC

J: TRBJ2-5
V: TRBV23-1
D: -
CDR3: CASSQSLTIKTQYF
DNA: TGCGCCAGCAGTCAATCGTTAACCATTAAGACCCAGTACTTC

J: TRBJ1-5
V: TRBV29-1
D: -
CDR3: CSVGSNQPQHF
DNA: TGCAGCGTTGGTAGCAATCAGCCCCAGCATTTT

J: TRBJ1-5
V: TRBV28
D: -
CDR3: CASSFAANQPQHF
DNA: TGTGCCAGCAGTTTCGCGGCTAATCAGCCCCAGCATTTT